These 8 T cell receptor beta chains were all obtained from the same sample, sequenced in a study of blood T cell repertoires in COVID-19. Clones were sequenced by immunoSEQ multiplex PCR, and TCRdb holds only the in-frame ones, with some missing. The sample carries about 100,000 clones, nearly 90% recorded once. The sample taken for sequencing was peripheral blood. The origin of the receptors is a man aged 50-59 years with active COVID-19.

This clone was seen once. The rearrangement links TRBV19 to TRBJ2-1, with D maybe TRBD2 (5 bases). In germline, CDR1 is LNHDA, CDR2 SQIVND (reference sequence). The V and J ends lost 5 bases and 7 bases respectively, with 15 bases between them. The CDR3 is made up of 14 amino acids. The CDR3 coding sequence is TGTGCCAGTAGTCTAGGCGGGTCCAGAAATGAGCAGTTCTTC. It encodes CASSLGGSRNEQFF. The entire variable domain, with the rest obtained from reference TRBV19 and TRBJ2-1, is as follows: DGGITQSPKYLFRKEGQNVTLSCEQNLNHDAMYWYRQDPGQGLRLIYYSQIVNDFQKGDIAEGYSVSREKKESFPLTVTSAQKNPTAFYLCASSLGGSRNEQFFGPGTRLTVL.

The rearrangement uses TRBV3-1 (or the pseudogene TRBV3-2) and TRBJ1-4, with D maybe TRBD1 (6 bases). V lost 1 base to trimming and J lost 1 base, with 10 bases between them. CDR1 LGHDT and CDR2 YNNKEL come from the germline V gene (reference sequence). The CDR3 has 16 amino acids. This CDR3 is CASSQADRITNEKLFF. The CDR3 bases are TGTGCCAGCAGCCAAGCCGACAGGATAACTAATGAAAAACTGTTTTTT.

This clone appeared a single time. CDR3 sequence (DNA): TGTGCCAGCAGTTCTACACCCTCAGGGTCCAATGAGCAGTTCTTC. Translation: CASSSTPSGSNEQFF. The chain carries TRBV27 and TRBJ2-1; tentatively, D is TRBD1 (5 bases). V was pared by 4 bases and J by 6 bases, with 16 bases between. Per the germline V gene, CDR1 is MNHEY and CDR2 is SMNVEV (reference sequence). The CDR3 is made up of 15 amino acids.

This chain uses TRBV10-3 with TRBJ1-1, with D unresolved. CDR3 length equals 17 residues. With 0 bases removed from V and 1 base from J, the gap between germline ends came to 15 bases. Per germline, CDR1 ENHRY and CDR2 SYGVKD. Written as DNA, the CDR3 is TGTGCCATCAGTGAGTCCCGGGGTCGACCCTCGAACACTGAAGCTTTCTTT. Protein: CAISESRGRPSNTEAFF.

The V gene is TRBV4-1, the J gene TRBJ1-5; maybe TRBD1 (6 bases). The CDR3 covers 15 residues. Germline V gene sequence: CDR1 MGHRA, CDR2 YSYEKL. Trimming took 0 bases from V and 9 from J, leaving 15 bases between them. The CDR3 reads CASSQEGGSLGPQHF. The CDR3 DNA is TGCGCCAGCAGCCAAGAAGGGGGTTCCCTAGGGCCCCAGCATTTT.

This clone is a singleton in its sample. The chain couples TRBV6-2 or TRBV6-3 to TRBJ1-1, with TRBD1 as a possible D gene (6 bases). Trimming removed 6 bases at V and 3 bases at J, with 26 bases between. The CDR3 is made up of 18 amino acids. Germline-derived CDR1 and CDR2 are MNHEY and SVGEGT. The CDR3 protein is CASSLDREKSASDTEAFF. CDR3 nucleotide sequence: TGTGCCAGCAGCTTGGACAGAGAGAAGTCGGCGTCGGACACTGAAGCTTTCTTT.

The chain uses TRBV21-1 and TRBJ1-6; the DNA was not compared with TRBD1, the D call given in the table. TRBV21-1 is a known pseudogene. The length of the CDR3 is 14 residues. The CDR3 here is CASSKGWGNSPLHF. CDR3 nucleotides: TGTGCCAGCAGCAAAGGTTGGGGCAATTCACCCCTCCACTTT.

The chain combines TRBV3-1 (or the pseudogene TRBV3-2) with TRBJ1-1; D not certain. V dropped 3 bases and J dropped 0 bases, with 5 bases sitting between them. The CDR3 extends over 13 amino acids. Germline CDR1 is LGHDT and CDR2 is YNNKEL (reference sequence). This CDR3 reads CASSQALNTEAFF. The CDR3 DNA reads as TGTGCCAGCAGCCAGGCTTTGAACACTGAAGCTTTCTTT.